Listed below are T cell receptor beta chains from one sample, sequenced in a study of blood T cell repertoires in COVID-19. Only in-frame clones appear in the TCRdb table, and some are missing; sequencing was by immunoSEQ multiplex PCR. The repertoire includes around 100,000 clones, 91% of them detected once, and about 1.8% sits in the top ten. Sequencing was carried out using peripheral blood. All receptors derive from a human donor with active COVID-19. The donor label of this sample is uncertain. CDR3s include the opening cysteine and the closing phenylalanine or tryptophan. D genes are given only for firm matches.

j_gene	d_gene	v_gene	CDR3aa	CDR3nt
TRBJ2-5	TRBD2	TRBV18	CASSPGLAVGSETQYF	TGTGCCAGCTCACCAGGACTAGCGGTGGGGAGCGAGACCCAGTACTTC
TRBJ2-1	TRBD2	TRBV6-1	CASSERKGSGRGAEQFF	TGTGCCAGCAGTGAACGAAAGGGGAGCGGGCGGGGGGCTGAGCAGTTCTTC
TRBJ1-4	.	TRBV6-2/TRBV6-3	CASSPLQGPTVTVEEKLFF	TGTGCCAGCAGTCCCCTCCAGGGGCCGACAGTCACGGTGGAAGAAAAACTGTTTTTT
TRBJ2-2	TRBD1	TRBV6-4	CASTPSGTGGAGGELFF	TGTGCCAGCACCCCTTCAGGGACAGGGGGCGCCGGCGGGGAGCTGTTTTTT
TRBJ2-7	.	TRBV27	CASSLADSSYEQYF	TGTGCCAGCAGTTTAGCGGACAGCTCCTACGAGCAGTACTTC
TRBJ2-1	TRBD1	TRBV5-1	CASSLGTGDNEQFF	TGCGCCAGCAGCTTGGGGACAGGGGACAATGAGCAGTTCTTC
TRBJ2-3	TRBD2	TRBV2	CASSDFRLAGGDTQYF	TGTGCCAGCAGTGATTTCCGACTAGCGGGGGGAGATACGCAGTATTTT
TRBJ1-2	TRBD1	TRBV6-5	CASSPLDRVGYTF	TGTGCCAGCAGTCCATTGGACAGGGTTGGCTACACCTTC
TRBJ2-7	.	TRBV28	CASSFSRSSYEQYF	TGTGCCAGCAGTTTTTCCCGTAGCTCCTACGAGCAGTACTTC
TRBJ1-1	.	TRBV5-1	CASRPIPGSTEAFF	TGCGCCAGCAGACCGATTCCGGGGTCCACTGAAGCTTTCTTT